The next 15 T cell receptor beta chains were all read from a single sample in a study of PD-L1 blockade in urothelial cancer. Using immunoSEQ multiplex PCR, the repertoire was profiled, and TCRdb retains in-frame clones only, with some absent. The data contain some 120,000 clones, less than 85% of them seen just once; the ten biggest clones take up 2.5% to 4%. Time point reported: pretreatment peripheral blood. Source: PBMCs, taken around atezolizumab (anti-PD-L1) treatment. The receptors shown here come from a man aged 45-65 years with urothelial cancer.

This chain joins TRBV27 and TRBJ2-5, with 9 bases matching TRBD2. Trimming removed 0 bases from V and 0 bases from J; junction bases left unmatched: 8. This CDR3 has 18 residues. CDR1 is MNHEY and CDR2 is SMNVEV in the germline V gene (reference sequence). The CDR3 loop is CASSLSGATSGYQETQYF. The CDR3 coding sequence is TGTGCCAGCAGTTTATCGGGTGCCACTAGCGGGTACCAAGAGACCCAGTACTTC.

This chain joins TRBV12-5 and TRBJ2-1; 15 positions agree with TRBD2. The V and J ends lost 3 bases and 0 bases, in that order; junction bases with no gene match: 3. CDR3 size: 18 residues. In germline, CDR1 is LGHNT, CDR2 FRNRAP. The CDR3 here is CASGFGLAGGSSYNEQFF. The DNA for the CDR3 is TGTGCTAGTGGTTTCGGACTAGCGGGAGGGAGCTCCTACAATGAGCAGTTCTTC.

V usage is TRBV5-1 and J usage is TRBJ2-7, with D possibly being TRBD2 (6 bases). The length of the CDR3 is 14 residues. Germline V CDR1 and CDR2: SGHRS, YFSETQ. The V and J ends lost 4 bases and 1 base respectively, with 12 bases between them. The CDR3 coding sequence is TGCGCCAGCAGCCCGGGACTTTCTTCCTACGAGCAGTACTTC. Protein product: CASSPGLSSYEQYF.

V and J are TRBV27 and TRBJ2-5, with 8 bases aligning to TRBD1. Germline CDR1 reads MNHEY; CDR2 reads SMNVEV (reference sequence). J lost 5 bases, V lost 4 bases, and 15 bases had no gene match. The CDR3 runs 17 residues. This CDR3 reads CASSSTGGSLLLETQYF. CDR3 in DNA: TGTGCCAGCAGTTCCACAGGGGGGAGCTTATTATTGGAGACCCAGTACTTC.

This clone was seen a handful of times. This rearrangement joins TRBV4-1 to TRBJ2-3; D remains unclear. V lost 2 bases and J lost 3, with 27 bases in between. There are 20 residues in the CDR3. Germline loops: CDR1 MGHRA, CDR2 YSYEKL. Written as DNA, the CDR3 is TGCGCCAGCAGCCAACAGTGGTTGGGTGGGCACAGCACAAAAACAGATACGCAGTATTTT. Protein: CASSQQWLGGHSTKTDTQYF.

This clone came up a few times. The CDR3 sequence: CAGGAGGSSGANVLTF. The CDR3 coding sequence is TGTGCCGGAGGGGCGGGAGGCAGCTCTGGGGCCAACGTCCTGACTTTC. The V gene is TRBV30, the J gene TRBJ2-6; 8 bases agree with TRBD2. The CDR3 runs 16 residues. Germline values: CDR1 GTSNPN, CDR2 SVGIG (reference sequence). Losses at the gene ends were 8 bases for V and 0 bases for J; bases not matched to a gene: 9.

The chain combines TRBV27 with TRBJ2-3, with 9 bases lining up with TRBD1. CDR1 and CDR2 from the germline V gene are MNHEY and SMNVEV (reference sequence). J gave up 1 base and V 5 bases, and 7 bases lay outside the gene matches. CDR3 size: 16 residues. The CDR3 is CASSPGTGWGTDTQYF. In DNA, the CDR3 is TGTGCCAGCAGTCCGGGGACAGGGTGGGGCACAGATACGCAGTATTTT.

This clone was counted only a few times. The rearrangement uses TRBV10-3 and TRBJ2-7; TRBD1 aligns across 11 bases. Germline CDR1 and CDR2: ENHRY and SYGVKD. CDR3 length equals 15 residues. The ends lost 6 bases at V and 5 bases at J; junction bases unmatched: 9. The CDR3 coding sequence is TGTGCCATCAGCCTCCGGGGACAGGGGGAAAACGAGCAGTACTTC. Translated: CAISLRGQGENEQYF.

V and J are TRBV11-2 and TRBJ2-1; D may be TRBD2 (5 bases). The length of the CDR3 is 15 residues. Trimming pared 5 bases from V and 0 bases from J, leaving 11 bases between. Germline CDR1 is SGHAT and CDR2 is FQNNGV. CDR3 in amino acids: CASSPTGNSYNEQFF. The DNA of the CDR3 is TGTGCCAGCAGCCCTACGGGAAACTCCTACAATGAGCAGTTCTTC.

CDR3 bases: TGCGCCAGCAGCCGAGGCGGGACTAGCGGCTACGAGCAGTACTTC. This codes for CASSRGGTSGYEQYF. The chain links TRBV5-1 to TRBJ2-7; 11 bases line up with TRBD2. With 4 bases clipped from V and 3 bases from J, the junction kept 6 bases outside the gene matches. Germline CDR1 and CDR2: SGHRS and YFSETQ. CDR3 size: 15 residues.

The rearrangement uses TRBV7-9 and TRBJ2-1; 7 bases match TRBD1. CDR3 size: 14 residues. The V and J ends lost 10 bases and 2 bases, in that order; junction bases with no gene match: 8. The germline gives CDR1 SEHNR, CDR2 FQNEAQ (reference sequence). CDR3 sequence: CATSGDRAYNEQFF. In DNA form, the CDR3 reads TGTGCCACCTCAGGAGACAGGGCCTACAATGAGCAGTTCTTC.

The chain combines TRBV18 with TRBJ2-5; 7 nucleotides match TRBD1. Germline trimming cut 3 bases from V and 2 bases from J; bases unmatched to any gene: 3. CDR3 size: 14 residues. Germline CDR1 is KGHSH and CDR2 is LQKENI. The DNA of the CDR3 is TGTGCCAGCTCACCGGGACAGCGTCAAGAGACCCAGTACTTC. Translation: CASSPGQRQETQYF.

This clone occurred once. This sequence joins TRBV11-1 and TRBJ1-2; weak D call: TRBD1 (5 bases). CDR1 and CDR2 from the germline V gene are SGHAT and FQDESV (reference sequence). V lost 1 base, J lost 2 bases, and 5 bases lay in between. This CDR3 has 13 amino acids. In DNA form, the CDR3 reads TGTGCCAGCAGCTTAGGACAGAACTATGGCTACACCTTC. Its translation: CASSLGQNYGYTF.

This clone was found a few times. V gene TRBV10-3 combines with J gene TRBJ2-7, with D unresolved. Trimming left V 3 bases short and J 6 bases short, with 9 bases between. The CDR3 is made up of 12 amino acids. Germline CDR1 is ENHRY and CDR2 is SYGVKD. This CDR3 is CAISDQHGEQYF. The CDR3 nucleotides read TGTGCCATCAGTGACCAACATGGCGAGCAGTACTTC.

The CDR3 reads CASRGGRASEQFF. In DNA, the CDR3 is TGTGCCAGCAGGGGCGGGAGGGCCAGTGAGCAGTTCTTC. The genes are TRBV2 and TRBJ2-1; 9 bases align to TRBD2. The germline gives CDR1 SNHLY, CDR2 FYNNEI. Trimming took 6 bases from V and 9 from J; bases not matched to a gene: 6. This CDR3 is 13 amino acids long.